A single count supports the clone carrying this TCR beta chain. Antigen unknown. This entry comes from a study of CD8 T cells in Susac syndrome. Trimming pared 2 bases from V and 6 bases from J, leaving 8 bases between. The CDR3 is 12 residues long. Germline V gene sequence: CDR1 SEHNR, CDR2 FQNEAQ (reference sequence). Notes on the study in general: The study recognized that the number of individuals in its TCR sequencing and HLA analysis was relatively small.

Reverse transcription of roughly 0.5 to 1 ug RNA was carried out with random hexamers. By means of immunoSEQ multiplex PCR, TCR beta CDR3 spanning 54 Vbeta and 13 Jbeta underwent amplification. TCRdb called the immunoSEQ multiplex PCR reads again in MiXCR, with one record for every CDR3 protein. The top ten clones hold approximately 0.12% of a sample with roughly 400,000 distinct CDR3 sequences, 75% to 90% of them seen once. The receptor's source is a human donor with multiple sclerosis. The chain couples TRBV7-9 to TRBJ2-7; weak D call: TRBD1 (5 bases). The sample comprised CD8+ T cells from PBMCs. The CDR3 DNA reads as TGTGCCAGCAGCTTAAAAGGGGTCGAGCAGTACTTC. It is translated as CASSLKGVEQYF.